This is a list of T cell receptor beta chains from one sample in a study of cytomegalovirus exposure and HLA in healthy donors. Profiled with immunoSEQ multiplex PCR; TCRdb holds only in-frame clones, not every one. The repertoire holds 90,000 to 100,000 clones, with 70% to 85% as singletons. Sequenced material: PBMCs. These receptors originate from a middle-aged man in good health and CMV-seronegative. CDR3s include the opening cysteine and the closing phenylalanine or tryptophan. A D gene is named only where the DNA matches it firmly. Some rows have no size entry. The others give once, few or many, or a class for an expanded clone.

D	V	J	size	CDR3	DNA
.	TRBV10-3	TRBJ2-7	.	CAISDRTAPSYEQYF	TGTGCCATCAGTGATCGAACAGCTCCCTCCTACGAGCAGTACTTC
.	TRBV28	TRBJ2-7	.	CASTLPDRYEQYF	TGTGCCAGCACCCTACCGGACAGATACGAGCAGTACTTC
.	TRBV9	TRBJ2-5	.	CASSVSQGGQETQYF	TGTGCCAGCAGCGTAAGTCAGGGGGGTCAAGAGACCCAGTACTTC
.	TRBV7-7	TRBJ2-3	.	CASSLGLSGTDTQYF	TGTGCTAGCAGCTTAGGCCTAAGCGGCACAGATACGCAGTATTTT
TRBD1	TRBV6-1	TRBJ1-2	.	CASRVTGSNGYTF	TGTGCCAGCAGGGTGACAGGGAGCAATGGCTACACCTTC
TRBD1	TRBV6-5	TRBJ2-2	.	CASSYRGQGNTGELFF	TGTGCCAGCAGTTACCGGGGACAGGGGAACACCGGGGAGCTGTTTTTT
.	TRBV27	TRBJ2-7	once	CASSLTGQIYEQYF	TGTGCCAGCAGCCTTACGGGACAAATTTACGAGCAGTACTTC
.	TRBV9	TRBJ2-3	.	CASSGVGAASTDTQYF	TGTGCCAGCAGCGGGGTCGGCGCGGCAAGCACAGATACGCAGTATTTT
.	TRBV6-1	TRBJ1-1	.	CASPRAKGTEAFF	TGTGCCAGTCCCAGGGCAAAGGGCACTGAAGCTTTCTTT
TRBD1	TRBV27	TRBJ1-6	.	CASSLGGQLSSYNSPLHF	TGTGCCAGCAGTCTCGGGGGACAGCTAAGCTCCTATAATTCACCCCTCCACTTT
.	TRBV19	TRBJ1-4	.	CASSIASRRNEKLFF	TGTGCCAGTAGTATCGCGTCACGGAGGAATGAAAAACTGTTTTTT
TRBD2	TRBV5-1	TRBJ2-3	.	CASSLVGGRSDTQYF	TGCGCCAGCAGCTTGGTCGGCGGGAGGTCAGATACGCAGTATTTT
.	TRBV27	TRBJ1-5	few	CASSLNRAQPQHF	TGTGCCAGCAGTCTAAACAGGGCTCAGCCCCAGCATTTT
TRBD2	TRBV28	TRBJ2-3	.	CASSSLAGGQGSTDTQYF	TGTGCCAGCAGTTCTCTAGCGGGAGGGCAAGGTAGCACAGATACGCAGTATTTT
.	TRBV27	TRBJ1-1	.	CASAWAMNTEAFF	TGTGCCAGCGCATGGGCCATGAACACTGAAGCTTTCTTT
TRBD1	TRBV2	TRBJ2-1	.	CASHIVQGNEQFF	TGTGCCAGCCATATAGTACAGGGGAATGAGCAGTTCTTC
.	TRBV27	TRBJ2-3	.	CASSLSYHLPTDTQYF	TGTGCCAGCAGTTTATCCTACCACCTCCCCACAGATACGCAGTATTTT
.	TRBV28	TRBJ2-7	.	CASSLWGTMTTYEQYF	TGTGCCAGCAGTTTATGGGGTACGATGACAACCTACGAGCAGTACTTC
TRBD1	TRBV7-9	TRBJ2-5	once	CASSPTGGVFDFQETQYF	TGTGCCAGCAGCCCGACAGGGGGGGTTTTCGATTTCCAAGAGACCCAGTACTTC
TRBD1	TRBV14	TRBJ2-1	.	CASSQVRTGAYNEQFF	TGTGCCAGCAGCCAAGTACGGACAGGGGCCTACAATGAGCAGTTCTTC
.	TRBV6-5	TRBJ1-2	.	CASFQQGPNYGYTF	TGTGCCAGCTTCCAACAGGGTCCTAACTATGGCTACACCTTC
TRBD2	TRBV7-3	TRBJ2-2	.	CASSSSGGSVTGELFF	TGTGCCAGCAGCTCCTCGGGCGGGAGTGTTACCGGGGAGCTGTTTTTT
TRBD2	TRBV7-3	TRBJ2-1	.	CASSAGDEQFF	TGTGCCAGCAGTGCGGGAGATGAGCAGTTCTTC
TRBD1	TRBV18	TRBJ2-7	.	CASSPPSGGPQAYEQYF	TGTGCCAGCTCACCACCATCAGGGGGCCCTCAAGCATACGAGCAGTACTTC
.	TRBV4-2	TRBJ2-2	once	CASSQEGGNTGELFF	TGTGCCAGCAGCCAAGAGGGGGGGAACACCGGGGAGCTGTTTTTT
.	TRBV5-4	TRBJ2-2	.	CASSLDSGSGELFF	TGTGCCAGCAGCTTGGACTCAGGGTCCGGGGAGCTGTTTTTT
TRBD1	TRBV28	TRBJ2-3	.	CASGYRGSTDTQYF	TGTGCCAGCGGTTACAGGGGAAGCACAGATACGCAGTATTTT
.	TRBV7-9	TRBJ1-6	.	CASSLDAVGDSPLHF	TGTGCCAGCAGCTTAGACGCGGTCGGGGATTCACCCCTCCACTTT
.	TRBV7-2	TRBJ2-2	.	CASSLLARNTGELFF	TGTGCCAGCAGCTTACTAGCGCGGAACACCGGGGAGCTGTTTTTT
TRBD1	TRBV5-1	TRBJ1-2	.	CASSPNLQQGAMGYTF	TGCGCCAGCAGCCCGAACCTCCAACAGGGGGCAATGGGCTACACCTTC
TRBD1	TRBV5-1	TRBJ2-2	.	CASSIGTGSTGELFF	TGCGCCAGCAGCATTGGGACAGGTAGCACCGGGGAGCTGTTTTTT
TRBD1	TRBV5-4	TRBJ2-3	.	CASSPGTGLTYTQYF	TGTGCCAGCAGTCCCGGGACAGGGTTAACATATACGCAGTATTTT
.	TRBV27	TRBJ2-7	.	CASSLGGAATVEQYF	TGTGCCAGCAGTTTGGGGGGGGCAGCCACTGTCGAGCAGTACTTC
TRBD2	TRBV15	TRBJ2-1	.	CATSRLAGETAADGVWGEQFF	TGTGCCACCAGCAGGCTGGCGGGGGAGACAGCGGCGGACGGGGTGTGGGGGGAGCAGTTCTTC
.	TRBV6-5	TRBJ1-5	.	CASTQGGGPYQPQHF	TGTGCCAGCACTCAGGGAGGGGGTCCTTATCAGCCCCAGCATTTT
TRBD1	TRBV7-6	TRBJ2-1	few	CASSLVPITGTGKGNEQFF	TGTGCCAGCAGCTTAGTGCCGATTACCGGGACAGGGAAAGGCAATGAGCAGTTCTTC
.	TRBV11-1	TRBJ1-5	.	CASSAGRGNQPQHF	TGTGCCAGCAGCGCAGGGAGGGGAAATCAGCCCCAGCATTTT
TRBD1	TRBV28	TRBJ1-1	.	CASSLIVGTGKAFF	TGTGCCAGCAGTTTAATCGTAGGGACAGGGAAAGCTTTCTTT
TRBD1	TRBV28	TRBJ1-4	.	CASSETGVEKLFF	TGTGCCAGCAGCGAGACAGGGGTTGAAAAACTGTTTTTT